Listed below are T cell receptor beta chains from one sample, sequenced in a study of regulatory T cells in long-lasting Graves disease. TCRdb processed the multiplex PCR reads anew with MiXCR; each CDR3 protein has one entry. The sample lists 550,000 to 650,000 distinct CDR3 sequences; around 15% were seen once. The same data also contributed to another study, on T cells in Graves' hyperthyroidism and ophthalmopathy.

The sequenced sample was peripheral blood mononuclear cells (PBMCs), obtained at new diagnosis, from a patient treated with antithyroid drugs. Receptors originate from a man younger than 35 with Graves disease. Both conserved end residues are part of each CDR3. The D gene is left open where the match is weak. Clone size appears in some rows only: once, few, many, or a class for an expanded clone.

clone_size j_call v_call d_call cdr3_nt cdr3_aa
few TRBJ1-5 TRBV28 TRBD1 TGTGCCAGCAGTTTCCTACGGGACAGTAGGCTTCAGCCCCAGCATTTT CASSFLRDSRLQPQHF
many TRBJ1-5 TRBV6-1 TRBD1 TGTGCCAGCAGACTCGGACAGGGTGGCAATCAGCCCCAGCATTTT CASRLGQGGNQPQHF
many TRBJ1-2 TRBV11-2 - TGTGCCAGCAGCCCTTACCCCAGGGCCTCTAACTATGGCTACACCTTC CASSPYPRASNYGYTF
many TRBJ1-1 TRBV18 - TGTGCCAGCTCACCTTCAGTTATTCTGGGAACTGAAGCTTTCTTT CASSPSVILGTEAFF
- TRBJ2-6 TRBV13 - TGTGCCAGCAGCCCTTTCAGGGGGGCCAACGTCCTGACTTTC CASSPFRGANVLTF
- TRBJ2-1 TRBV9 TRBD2 TGTGCCAGCAGCGTAGCTGTGCTAGCGGACAATGAGCAGTTCTTC CASSVAVLADNEQFF
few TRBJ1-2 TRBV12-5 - TGTGCTAGTGGTACCGGTGTTACTTATGGCTACACCTTC CASGTGVTYGYTF
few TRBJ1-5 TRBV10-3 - TGTGCCATCGGAAACCCTTATAGCAATCAGCCCCAGCATTTT CAIGNPYSNQPQHF
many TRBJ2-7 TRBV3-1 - TGTGCCAGCAGCCGTCCGGGACGCCGCGGCGAGCAGTACTTC CASSRPGRRGEQYF
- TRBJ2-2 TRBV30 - TGTGCCTGGAGGGGAGACAGCAACACCGGGGAGCTGTTTTTT CAWRGDSNTGELFF
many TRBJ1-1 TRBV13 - TGTGCCAGCACTACGAACACTGAAGCTTTCTTT CASTTNTEAFF
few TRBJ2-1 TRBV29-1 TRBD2 TGCAGCGTTGTCATCGCTAGCGGTGAGCAGTTCTTC CSVVIASGEQFF
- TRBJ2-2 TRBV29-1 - TGCAGCGTCGCGGCGACGACTACGAACACCGGGGAGCTGTTTTTT CSVAATTTNTGELFF
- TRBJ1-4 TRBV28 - TGTGCCAGCAGTTTTTCTTATCTGCGTGAAAAACTGTTTTTT CASSFSYLREKLFF
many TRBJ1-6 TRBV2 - TGTGCCAGCAGTACTCAGGGGAGAGATTCACCCCTCCACTTT CASSTQGRDSPLHF
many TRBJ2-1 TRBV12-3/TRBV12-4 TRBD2 TGTGCCAGCAGTTTAGGGGCTAGCGGGGGGACAAGTGAGCAGTTCTTC CASSLGASGGTSEQFF
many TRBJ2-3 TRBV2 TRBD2 TGTGCCAGCAGTCAGACTAGCGGGAGCGGGGATACGCAGTATTTT CASSQTSGSGDTQYF
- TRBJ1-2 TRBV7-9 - TGTGCCAGCAGCCCACCCATAGGACGGCTCTATGGCTACACCTTC CASSPPIGRLYGYTF
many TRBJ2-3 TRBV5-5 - TGTGCCAGCAGCTTGAGGTTTGATACGCAGTATTTT CASSLRFDTQYF
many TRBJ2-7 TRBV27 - TGTGCCAGCAGTCCAGGGGAGAACAGGGTATCCTACGAGCAGTACTTC CASSPGENRVSYEQYF
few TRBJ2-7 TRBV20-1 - TGCAGTGCTAGTTTGAGTGTCCCCTCCTACGAGCAGTACTTC CSASLSVPSYEQYF
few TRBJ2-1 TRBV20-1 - TGCAGTGCTAGAGAAAACAGTCATTGGGCCAATGAGCAGTTCTTC CSARENSHWANEQFF
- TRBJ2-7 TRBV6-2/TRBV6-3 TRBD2 TGTGCCAGCAGTTACTTTACTAGCGGCTACGAGCAGTACTTC CASSYFTSGYEQYF
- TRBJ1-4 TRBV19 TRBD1 TGTGCCAGTAGAGACAGGGGAACGGAAGAAAAACTGTTTTTT CASRDRGTEEKLFF
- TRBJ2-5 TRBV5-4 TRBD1 TGTGCCAGCAGCTTTGACAGGGGCGGCGAGACCCAGTACTTC CASSFDRGGETQYF
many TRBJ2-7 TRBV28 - TGTGCCAGCAGTCAATTCGGGGACGAGCAGTACTTC CASSQFGDEQYF
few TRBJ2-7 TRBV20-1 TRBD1 TGCAGTGCTAACAGGGGTTCCTACGAGCAGTACTTC CSANRGSYEQYF
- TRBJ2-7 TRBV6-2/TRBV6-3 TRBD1 TGTGCCAGCAGGCACAGGGGGCCTTACGAGCAGTACTTC CASRHRGPYEQYF
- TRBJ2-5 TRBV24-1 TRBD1 TGTGCCACCAGTGGGGCTGGGACAGGGGGCGCCGAGACCCAGTACTTC CATSGAGTGGAETQYF
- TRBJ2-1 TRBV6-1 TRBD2 TGTGCCAGCAGGCGACTAGCGGGGGCTGGGTACAATGAGCAGTTCTTC CASRRLAGAGYNEQFF
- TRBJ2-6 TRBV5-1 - TGCGCCAGCGTCCAATCGCCCACCTCTGGGGCCAACGTCCTGACTTTC CASVQSPTSGANVLTF
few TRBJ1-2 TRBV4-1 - TGCGCCAGCAGCTTGCAGCGAGATGCTAACTATGGCTACACCTTC CASSLQRDANYGYTF
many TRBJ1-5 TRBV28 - TGTGCCAGCAGTTTATGGGGGACGAGTCAGCCCCAGCATTTT CASSLWGTSQPQHF
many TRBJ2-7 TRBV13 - TGTGCCAGCAGCCCCCGCGCCCACGAGCAGTACTTC CASSPRAHEQYF
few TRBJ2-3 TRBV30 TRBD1 TGTGCCTGGACCCGGGACAGGGGCACAGATACGCAGTATTTT CAWTRDRGTDTQYF
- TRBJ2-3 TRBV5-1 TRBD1 TGCGCCAGCAGCTTGGGGACAGGGGCGAGAGATACGCAGTATTTT CASSLGTGARDTQYF
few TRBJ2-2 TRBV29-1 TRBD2 TGCAGCGGGACTAGCGGGATTAGGACCGGGGAGCTGTTTTTT CSGTSGIRTGELFF
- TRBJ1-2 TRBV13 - TGTGCCAGCCGACGATGGGGTCCAGGGAAAGCTAACTATGGCTACACCTTC CASRRWGPGKANYGYTF
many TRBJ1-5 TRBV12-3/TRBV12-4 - TGTGCCAGCAGCGCGGGGGCCCTTCGGCCCCAGCATTTT CASSAGALRPQHF
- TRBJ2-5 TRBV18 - TGTGCCAGCTCACAGGGCGTAGGCAGACAGACCCAGTACTTC CASSQGVGRQTQYF
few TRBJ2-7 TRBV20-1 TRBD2 TGCAGTGCTAGATCACTAGCGGGAAAAACCTACGAGCAGTACTTC CSARSLAGKTYEQYF
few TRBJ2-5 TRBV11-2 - TGTGCCAGCAGCTTATCGACGGAACAAGAGACCCAGTACTTC CASSLSTEQETQYF
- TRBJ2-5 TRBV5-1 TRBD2 TGCGCCAGCAGCTCCCTAGCGGGAGACCAAGAGACCCAGTACTTC CASSSLAGDQETQYF
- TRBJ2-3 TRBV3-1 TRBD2 TGTGCCAGCAGCCAAGATTTAGTTGACCTAGCGGGCACAGATACGCAGTATTTT CASSQDLVDLAGTDTQYF
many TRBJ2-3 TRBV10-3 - TGTGCCATCAGTGAGTCGGGGAGCGATACGCAGTATTTT CAISESGSDTQYF
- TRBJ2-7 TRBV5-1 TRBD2 TGCGCCAGCAGCTGGGAAGCGGGAGGGCCTGGCGAGCAGTACTTC CASSWEAGGPGEQYF
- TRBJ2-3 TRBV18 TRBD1 TGTGCCAGCTCACCTTCCCTAGGGGGCCCTAGCACAGATACGCAGTATTTT CASSPSLGGPSTDTQYF
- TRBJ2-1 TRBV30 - TGTGCCTGGAGGCAGAACGGGAATAACAATGAGCAGTTCTTC CAWRQNGNNNEQFF
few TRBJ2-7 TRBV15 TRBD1 TGTGCCACCAAACAGTCGGGACAGGGGTACTACGAGCAGTACTTC CATKQSGQGYYEQYF
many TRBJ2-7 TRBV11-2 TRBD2 TGTGCCAGCAGAACCGGGACTAGCGGGACCTACGAGCAGTACTTC CASRTGTSGTYEQYF
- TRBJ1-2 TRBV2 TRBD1 TGTGCCAGCAGTTTTACAGGGGACGGCTACACCTTC CASSFTGDGYTF
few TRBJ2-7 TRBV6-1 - TGTGCCAGCAGTGAAGGCCAGGTATCGTCCTACGAGCAGTACTTC CASSEGQVSSYEQYF
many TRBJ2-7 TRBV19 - TGTGCCAGTAGTATAACGACGGCGGCTGGATACGAGCAGTACTTC CASSITTAAGYEQYF
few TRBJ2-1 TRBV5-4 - TGTGCCAGCAGCTTGGCGGCAGGAGGCTTCCACAATGAGCAGTTCTTC CASSLAAGGFHNEQFF